Below are 10 T cell receptor beta chains sequenced from a single sample in a study of T cell responses to AZD1222 COVID-19 vaccine. The repertoire was sequenced with immunoSEQ multiplex PCR; TCRdb's copy has only in-frame clones and lacks some. The sample includes more than 95,000 clones, about 89% of them seen just once. The source was peripheral blood, collected 28 days after the second dose of the MenACWY control vaccine. These TCRs come from an adult who received the MenACWY meningococcal vaccine as a control.

The chain is built from TRBV4-1 and TRBJ1-1, with D perhaps TRBD1 (6 bases). The CDR3 is 13 amino acids. Trimming took off 3 bases at V and 6 bases at J, with 11 bases between the two ends. Germline CDR1 and CDR2: MGHRA and YSYEKL. As DNA, the CDR3 is TGCGCCAGCAGCCATTCGGACAGTTCTGAAGCTTTCTTT. It is translated as CASSHSDSSEAFF.

The chain combines TRBV11-2 with TRBJ2-3, with D tentatively TRBD1 (5 bases). Germline V lookup: CDR1 SGHAT, CDR2 FQNNGV. This CDR3 spans 15 amino acids. V gave up 0 bases and J gave up 4 bases, with 11 bases separating them. The CDR3 DNA follows: TGTGCCAGCAGCTTAGATCCAGGGAACGCAGATACGCAGTATTTT. Amino acid sequence: CASSLDPGNADTQYF.

The J gene is TRBJ2-3, the V gene TRBV24-1, with 8 bases matching TRBD2. V shed 5 bases and J 4 bases; nucleotides not matched to a gene: 7. Germline loops: CDR1 KGHDR, CDR2 SFDVKD. The CDR3 length is 15 residues. In DNA form, the CDR3 reads TGTGCCACCAGTGGCGGGGGGCTAGGGGCAGATACGCAGTATTTT. Translated, it gives CATSGGGLGADTQYF.

This chain uses TRBV19 with TRBJ2-5, with TRBD1 identical over 11 bases. V shed 4 bases, J shed 5 bases, and the junction held 6 bases outside the gene matches. The V gene's germline CDR1 is LNHDA and CDR2 SQIVND (reference sequence). The length of the CDR3 is 15 residues. In DNA, the CDR3 is TGTGCCAGTAGTACGGACAGGGGGCGGTTTGAGACCCAGTACTTC. Its protein product is CASSTDRGRFETQYF. Using reference TRBV19 and TRBJ2-5 for the parts outside the CDR3, the full variable domain is DGGITQSPKYLFRKEGQNVTLSCEQNLNHDAMYWYRQDPGQGLRLIYYSQIVNDFQKGDIAEGYSVSREKKESFPLTVTSAQKNPTAFYLCASSTDRGRFETQYFGPGTRLLVL.

The chain uses TRBV5-4 and TRBJ2-7, with D possibly being TRBD1 or TRBD2 (5 bases each). The CDR3 totals 14 residues. From germline, CDR1 is SGHNT and CDR2 YYREEE (reference sequence). Trimming removed 2 bases at V and 5 bases at J, with 14 bases between. CDR3 DNA sequence: TGTGCCAGCAGCTTTTCGGGGCTGATTGACGAGCAGTACTTC. This sequence encodes CASSFSGLIDEQYF.

The rearrangement joins TRBV7-9 to TRBJ1-5, with a tentative D call TRBD1 (6 bases). The CDR3 loop spans 18 amino acids. The germline V gene encodes CDR1 SEHNR and CDR2 FQNEAQ (reference sequence). V was pared by 4 bases and J by 2 bases, with 21 bases between. The DNA for the CDR3 is TGTGCCAGCAGCTCCGAAATGTTTGGGACATTGGGCAATCAGCCCCAGCATTTT. Its protein product is CASSSEMFGTLGNQPQHF.

This rearrangement joins TRBV25-1 to TRBJ1-4; weak D call: TRBD1 (6 bases). Trimming shortened V by 6 bases and J by 5 bases, and 16 bases separated the two germline ends. Germline assignment: CDR1 MGHDK and CDR2 SYGVNS. The CDR3 contains 15 residues. CDR3 in amino acids: CASSTSVGGNEKLFF. CDR3 DNA: TGTGCCAGCAGCACCTCGGTCGGGGGCAATGAAAAACTGTTTTTT.

The chain combines TRBV27 with TRBJ2-1; TRBD2 aligns across 7 bases. The germline CDR1 and CDR2 sequences are MNHEY and SMNVEV (reference sequence). CDR3 size: 12 residues. The CDR3 protein is CATAGRRREQFF. The CDR3 DNA is TGTGCTACAGCGGGGCGAAGGCGTGAGCAGTTCTTC.

Only one count was recorded for this clone. The chain recombines TRBV7-8 with TRBJ1-6; D uncertain. Germline V lookup: CDR1 SGHVS, CDR2 FQNEAQ. The CDR3 length is 18 residues. V dropped 5 bases and J dropped 5 bases, with 22 bases sitting between them. CDR3 protein: CASSRPPGRGPHNSPLHF. DNA of the CDR3: TGTGCCAGCAGCCGTCCCCCAGGTAGAGGGCCTCATAATTCACCCCTCCACTTT.

The chain joins TRBV5-1 to TRBJ1-4, with D possibly TRBD1 on 5 matching bases. V lost 5 bases, J lost 3 bases, and 11 bases lay in between. Looked up from germline, CDR1 is SGHRS and CDR2 is YFSETQ. This CDR3 comprises 14 residues. The CDR3 loop is CASSREGPNEKLFF. For the CDR3, the DNA is TGCGCCAGCAGTCGGGAGGGACCTAATGAAAAACTGTTTTTT.